These 11 T cell receptor beta chains came from one sample sequenced in a study of blood T cell repertoires in COVID-19. Profiled with immunoSEQ multiplex PCR; TCRdb holds only in-frame clones, not every one. The table includes 250,000 to 350,000 clones, about 85% detected once. The specimen sequenced was PBMCs or T cells enriched from blood (not recorded which). Source of these receptors: a woman aged 25 to 39 who had recovered from COVID-19.

The chain employs TRBV29-1 and TRBJ1-2, with D hard to call. Germline V CDR1 and CDR2: SQVTM, ANQGSEA. With 8 bases removed from V and 8 bases from J, the gap between germline ends came to 6 bases. The length of the CDR3 is 8 residues. CDR3 region: CSPEGYTF. In nucleotides, the CDR3 is TGCAGCCCCGAGGGCTACACCTTC.

This chain links TRBV5-1 with TRBJ2-2; TRBD1 matches 7 bases. The CDR3 sequence is 17 residues long. The trim removed 0 bases at V and 6 bases at J, leaving 11 bases unmatched. Germline loops: CDR1 SGHRS, CDR2 YFSETQ. In DNA, the CDR3 is TGCGCCAGCAGCTTGGTCCGGGGACAGTCAGAGGCCGGGGAGCTGTTTTTT. Translating it yields CASSLVRGQSEAGELFF.

The J gene is TRBJ2-1, the V gene TRBV6-5; 10 nucleotides agree with TRBD1. Losses at the gene ends were 5 bases for V and 3 bases for J; bases not matched to a gene: 4. The CDR3 is 15 amino acids. The germline gives CDR1 MNHEY, CDR2 SVGAGI. The CDR3 is CASSPRTGGYNEQFF. The CDR3, as DNA: TGTGCCAGCAGTCCCCGGACAGGGGGCTACAATGAGCAGTTCTTC.

This clone was picked up one time. J is TRBJ2-7 and V is TRBV6-1; the match to TRBD2 covers 8 bases. The CDR3 length is 15 residues. CDR1 is MNHNS, CDR2 SASEGT, per germline. The ends lost 3 bases at V and 3 bases at J; junction bases unmatched: 7. CDR3: CASSDSRGGLYEQYF. The CDR3 nucleotides are TGTGCCAGCAGTGATAGTCGGGGGGGCCTCTACGAGCAGTACTTC.

V is TRBV11-3 and J is TRBJ2-2, with a tentative D call TRBD2 (5 bases). The CDR3 consists of 16 residues. The V gene's germline CDR1 is SGHNT and CDR2 YENEEA. V was shortened by 0 bases and J by 1 base, with 9 bases between the two germline ends. The CDR3 reads CASSLDLRGNTGELFF. The CDR3 bases are TGTGCCAGCAGCTTAGACCTCCGGGGGAACACCGGGGAGCTGTTTTTT.

This sequence joins TRBV7-3 and TRBJ1-1, with D possibly being TRBD1 (5 bases). The V and J ends lost 5 bases and 4 bases respectively, with 17 bases between them. Germline CDR1 is SGHTA and CDR2 is FQGTGA. The CDR3 consists of 15 residues. The CDR3 nucleotides are TGTGCCAGCAGCCCATTGGGGGGTGCGGGCACTGAAGCTTTCTTT. This gives the protein CASSPLGGAGTEAFF.

The chain couples TRBV18 to TRBJ1-6; D unresolved. Germline CDR1 KGHSH, CDR2 LQKENI. V was pared by 3 bases and J by 0 bases, with 3 bases between. This CDR3 has 14 amino acids. The CDR3 sequence: CASSPSSYNSPLHF. CDR3 DNA: TGTGCCAGCTCACCGAGCTCCTATAATTCACCCCTCCACTTT. The full variable domain, completed using reference TRBV18 and TRBJ1-6, is NAGVMQNPRHLVRRRGQEARLRCSPMKGHSHVYWYRQLPEEGLKFMVYLQKENIIDESGMPKERFSAEFPKEGPSILRIQQVVRGDSAAYFCASSPSSYNSPLHFGNGTRLTVT.

This clone was seen repeatedly, ten times or more. The chain uses TRBV27 and TRBJ2-1, with 8 bases that match TRBD2. V lost 2 bases and J lost 4; bases outside the gene matches: 7. Per the germline V gene, CDR1 is MNHEY and CDR2 is SMNVEV (reference sequence). CDR3 length equals 16 residues. CDR3 DNA: TGTGCCAGCAGTTTAGGAGCGGGGGCCCCATACAATGAGCAGTTCTTC. As protein: CASSLGAGAPYNEQFF.

The rearrangement links TRBV9 to TRBJ1-3; tentatively, D is TRBD1 (6 bases). Germline V gives CDR1 SGDLS, CDR2 YYNGEE. V shed 1 base and J shed 0 bases, with 11 bases lying between them. The CDR3 covers 16 residues. Written as DNA, the CDR3 is TGTGCCAGCAGCGTAATGGGACATTCCTCTGGAAACACCATATATTTT. Protein product: CASSVMGHSSGNTIYF. Drawing the rest from reference TRBV9 and TRBJ1-3, the complete variable domain is DSGVTQTPKHLITATGQRVTLRCSPRSGDLSVYWYQQSLDQGLQFLIQYYNGEERAKGNILERFSAQQFPDLHSELNLSSLELGDSALYFCASSVMGHSSGNTIYFGEGSWLTVV.

The chain links TRBV3-1 (or the pseudogene TRBV3-2) to TRBJ1-5; D is unclear. The CDR3 has 12 residues. Germline CDR1 is LGHDT and CDR2 is YNNKEL (reference sequence). Trimming removed 1 base from V and 10 bases from J, with 8 bases in between. The CDR3 DNA reads TGTGCCAGCAGCCAAGGTTCGCGCCCCCAGCATTTT. Translating gives CASSQGSRPQHF.

The chain uses TRBV18 and TRBJ1-1; 8 bases map to TRBD1. Germline V CDR1 and CDR2: KGHSH, LQKENI. The CDR3 length is 14 residues. J lost 3 bases, V lost 4 bases, and 4 bases had no gene match. The CDR3 is CASSLTGGDTEAFF. The CDR3 region has the DNA TGTGCCAGCTCACTTACAGGGGGAGACACTGAAGCTTTCTTT.